These 25 T cell receptor beta chains were sequenced from one sample in a study of PD-1 blockade in classical Hodgkin lymphoma. Here immunoSEQ multiplex PCR was the method, and the copy in TCRdb shows in-frame clones only, minus some. The sample includes approximately 90,000 clones, approximately 83% of them seen just once. The time point is: cycle 4 day 1 (C4D1), after 5 to 7 weeks of nivolumab. Following autologous stem cell transplantation, relapse occurred in every patient, and exposure to brentuximab vedotin varied. The material was peripheral blood mononuclear cells (PBMCs), obtained before the fourth cycle of nivolumab. The receptors stem from a human donor with classical Hodgkin lymphoma.

The chain carries TRBV7-2 and TRBJ2-7; D might be TRBD1 (6 bases). This CDR3 is 15 amino acids long. CDR1 is SGHTA, CDR2 FQGNSA, per germline. The V end was cut by 6 bases, the J end by 0 bases, with 15 bases between. CDR3 nucleotide sequence: TGTGCCAGCAGGGTATTCGGGACAACCTCCTACGAGCAGTACTTC. As protein: CASRVFGTTSYEQYF.

V gene TRBV7-6 combines with J gene TRBJ2-7, with TRBD2 matching 12 bases. The ends lost 5 bases at V and 3 bases at J; junction bases unmatched: 8. This CDR3 contains 16 residues. Germline V gene lookup returns CDR1 SGHVS and CDR2 FNYEAQ. CDR3: CASSPLAGGLLYEQYF. The CDR3 DNA reads TGTGCCAGCAGCCCCCTAGCGGGAGGGCTTCTCTACGAGCAGTACTTC.

The V call is TRBV27, the J call TRBJ2-6; 9 nucleotides match TRBD2. V trimming: 4 bases; J trimming: 0 bases; junction bases outside the gene matches: 7. This CDR3 has 18 residues. From germline, CDR1 is MNHEY and CDR2 SMNVEV (reference sequence). The CDR3 nucleotides read TGTGCCAGCAGTTCCCGACTAGCGGTCCACTCTGGGGCCAACGTCCTGACTTTC. Protein sequence: CASSSRLAVHSGANVLTF.

The rearrangement links TRBV7-2 to TRBJ2-6, with 11 bases that match TRBD1. The CDR3 sequence is 18 residues long. Germline assignment: CDR1 SGHTA and CDR2 FQGNSA. J lost 5 bases, V lost 4 bases, and 10 bases had no gene match. CDR3 DNA: TGTGCCAGCAGCTCCGGGACAGGGGGGCTATGGAGGGCCAACGTCCTGACTTTC. It yields the protein CASSSGTGGLWRANVLTF.

This clone occurred once. V usage is TRBV5-6 and J usage is TRBJ2-2; no firm D call. V lost 4 bases and J lost 5, with 9 bases in between. The CDR3 totals 13 residues. Per the germline V gene, CDR1 is SGHDT and CDR2 is YYEEEE. The CDR3 protein is CASSRKDTGELFF. The CDR3 DNA follows: TGTGCCAGCAGCCGAAAGGATACCGGGGAGCTGTTTTTT.

CDR3 region: CASSLPGLGQVGELFF. CDR3 in DNA: TGTGCCAGCAGCCTTCCGGGACTTGGGCAAGTCGGGGAGCTGTTTTTT. The chain uses TRBV28 and TRBJ2-2; perhaps TRBD2 as D (6 bases). V was pared by 6 bases and J by 7 bases, with 21 bases between. The CDR3 covers 16 residues. Germline CDR1 reads MDHEN; CDR2 reads SYDVKM.

V gene TRBV5-1 combines with J gene TRBJ2-2; 8 bases map to TRBD2. The CDR3 runs to 17 residues. Germline V CDR1 and CDR2: SGHRS, YFSETQ. Trimming took 2 bases from V and 2 from J; bases not matched to a gene: 8. The CDR3 region is CASSFGASGSNTGELFF. Here the CDR3 DNA reads TGCGCCAGCAGCTTCGGGGCAAGCGGGAGTAACACCGGGGAGCTGTTTTTT.

The rearrangement links TRBV11-2 to TRBJ2-3; D may correspond to TRBD1 or TRBD2 (6 bases each). Trimming removed 8 bases from V and 0 bases from J, with 15 bases in between. CDR1 SGHAT and CDR2 FQNNGV come from the germline V gene. The CDR3 spans 15 residues. CDR3: CASGPGGRSTDTQYF. The CDR3 nucleotides read TGTGCCAGCGGCCCCGGGGGCCGGAGCACAGATACGCAGTATTTT.

The sample holds a few counts of this clone. The chain combines TRBV5-1 with TRBJ1-4; D is perhaps TRBD1 (5 bases). CDR3 length equals 17 residues. Germline V gene lookup returns CDR1 SGHRS and CDR2 YFSETQ. Trimming cost V 0 bases and J 0 bases, with 12 bases left between them. The CDR3 DNA reads as TGCGCCAGCAGCTTGGACGGGACGGCCACAACTAATGAAAAACTGTTTTTT. It yields the protein CASSLDGTATTNEKLFF.

CDR3 in amino acids: CASSAGTSGANTGELFF. The CDR3 DNA reads as TGTGCCAGCAGTGCCGGGACTAGCGGTGCGAACACCGGGGAGCTGTTTTTT. V and J are TRBV7-3 and TRBJ2-2, with 11 nucleotides matching TRBD2. The CDR3 sequence is 17 residues long. J was trimmed by 0 bases and V by 6 bases; bases with no gene match: 6. Germline CDR1 and CDR2: SGHTA and FQGTGA.

V is TRBV28 and J is TRBJ1-4; D is undetermined. V gave up 3 bases and J gave up 6 bases, with 2 bases separating them. CDR3 length: 11 amino acids. The germline V gene has CDR1 MDHEN and CDR2 SYDVKM. The chain's CDR3 is CASSLDEKLFF. The CDR3 region has the DNA TGTGCCAGCAGTTTGGATGAAAAACTGTTTTTT.

The rearrangement links TRBV7-3 to TRBJ1-1, with unresolved D. Germline CDR1 SGHTA, CDR2 FQGTGA. The CDR3 covers 14 residues. The V end was cut by 1 base, the J end by 1 base, with 7 bases between. For the CDR3, the DNA is TGTGCCAGCAGCTTAAGTGCGGGGAACACTGAAGCTTTCTTT. It is translated as CASSLSAGNTEAFF.

The V and J genes are TRBV19 and TRBJ1-5, with 9 nucleotides matching TRBD1. The length of the CDR3 is 16 residues. Germline CDR1 and CDR2: LNHDA and SQIVND (reference sequence). The junction had 12 bases not matched to a gene; V was cut back by 8 bases and J by 4 bases. CDR3 nucleotide sequence: TGTGCCAGTGAACATCGGACAGGGGTAAAAAATCAGCCCCAGCATTTT. This gives the protein CASEHRTGVKNQPQHF.

The rearrangement joins TRBV7-9 to TRBJ2-1; unclear D gene. CDR1 is SEHNR and CDR2 is FQNEAQ in the germline V gene (reference sequence). The CDR3 length is 12 residues. The ends were cut back, 6 bases at V and 6 bases at J, with 9 bases in the middle. The CDR3 DNA reads as TGTGCCAGCAGATCAGAGACCAATGAGCAGTTCTTC. Protein sequence: CASRSETNEQFF.

V usage is TRBV7-2 and J usage is TRBJ2-7; no definite D call. V gave up 1 base and J gave up 2 bases, with 9 bases separating them. There are 14 residues in the CDR3. Germline V lookup: CDR1 SGHTA, CDR2 FQGNSA. The CDR3 here is CASSLGGPTYEQYF. Here the CDR3 DNA reads TGTGCCAGCAGCTTAGGGGGTCCTACCTACGAGCAGTACTTC. Full variable domain (outside the CDR3, taken from reference TRBV7-2 and TRBJ2-7): GAGVSQSPSNKVTEKGKDVELRCDPISGHTALYWYRQSLGQGLEFLIYFQGNSAPDKSGLPSDRFSAERTGGSVSTLTIQRTQQEDSAVYLCASSLGGPTYEQYFGPGTRLTVT.

This chain joins TRBV9 and TRBJ2-2; D gene uncertain. Deletions cut 0 bases from V and 9 bases from J, with 6 bases between. The CDR3 is made up of 12 amino acids. From germline, CDR1 is SGDLS and CDR2 YYNGEE. The CDR3 sequence is CASSVDFRELFF. CDR3 sequence (DNA): TGTGCCAGCAGCGTAGATTTCCGGGAGCTGTTTTTT.

The chain is built from TRBV5-1 and TRBJ2-1; tentative D call: TRBD2 (5 bases). The ends were cut back, 1 base at V and 1 base at J, with 9 bases in the middle. The CDR3 sequence is 15 residues long. CDR1 is SGHRS and CDR2 is YFSETQ in the germline V gene. CDR3 amino acids: CASSLQAESYNEQFF. The DNA of the CDR3 is TGCGCCAGCAGCTTGCAAGCGGAGTCCTACAATGAGCAGTTCTTC.

The chain couples TRBV6-5 to TRBJ1-1; 9 nucleotides agree with TRBD1. With V trimmed by 10 bases and J by 4 bases, 7 bases remained unmatched. CDR3 length equals 13 residues. Germline CDR1 MNHEY, CDR2 SVGAGI. CDR3: CATTGGWGTEAFF. The CDR3 bases are TGTGCCACCACAGGGGGCTGGGGCACTGAAGCTTTCTTT.

This clone was counted a single time. The chain uses TRBV6-4 and TRBJ2-2; TRBD2 is a possible D gene (6 bases). CDR3 length: 14 residues. V lost 8 bases and J 5 bases, leaving 15 bases between the germline ends. CDR1 is MRHNA, CDR2 SNTAGT, per germline. This chain's CDR3 is CASRVEGSTGELFF. The CDR3 DNA reads TGTGCCAGCCGTGTGGAGGGGAGTACCGGGGAGCTGTTTTTT.

This sequence joins TRBV6-5 and TRBJ1-5; 8 bases map to TRBD1. Germline V gene sequence: CDR1 MNHEY, CDR2 SVGAGI. V lost 6 bases to trimming and J lost 7 bases; unmatched junction nucleotides: 8. This CDR3 has 14 amino acids. The CDR3 spells CASSRDRRRQPQHF. The DNA of the CDR3 is TGTGCCAGCAGCAGGGACAGGCGGCGGCAGCCCCAGCATTTT.

V usage is TRBV9 and J usage is TRBJ1-5; 7 bases match TRBD1. Trimming removed 3 bases from V and 5 bases from J; junction bases left unmatched: 8. The germline V gene encodes CDR1 SGDLS and CDR2 YYNGEE. The CDR3 runs 15 residues. The CDR3 region is CASSARGDSHQPQHF. The CDR3 coding sequence is TGTGCCAGCAGCGCGAGGGGGGACAGCCATCAGCCCCAGCATTTT.

The chain uses TRBV30 and TRBJ2-5; the D is unclear. The CDR3 runs 11 residues. The V end was cut by 2 bases, the J end by 2 bases, with 3 bases between. The germline V gene encodes CDR1 GTSNPN and CDR2 SVGIG (reference sequence). Here the CDR3 reads CAWSSQETQYF. The CDR3 nucleotides read TGTGCCTGGAGTAGTCAAGAGACCCAGTACTTC.

The V and J genes are TRBV28 and TRBJ2-7; D perhaps matches TRBD2 (6 bases). The V gene lost 2 bases and the J gene lost 0 bases, with 11 bases spanning the gap. The CDR3 runs 15 residues. CDR1 MDHEN and CDR2 SYDVKM come from the germline V gene. CDR3 nucleotide sequence: TGTGCCAGCAGTTTAGGAGGGCAGAGCTCCTACGAGCAGTACTTC. Its translation: CASSLGGQSSYEQYF.

The chain joins TRBV7-2 to TRBJ1-1; 11 bases are a match to TRBD1. V dropped 5 bases and J dropped 6; count of bases not matched to a gene: 11. This CDR3 is 16 amino acids long. Germline values: CDR1 SGHTA, CDR2 FQGNSA. The CDR3 DNA reads TGTGCCAGCAGCCTCGGACAGGGGGCGACACGCCCTGAAGCTTTCTTT. This codes for CASSLGQGATRPEAFF.

The gene calls are TRBV6-1 and TRBJ2-7; D unresolved. There are 14 residues in the CDR3. Germline V gene sequence: CDR1 MNHNS, CDR2 SASEGT. Trimming shortened V by 5 bases and J by 7 bases, and 18 bases separated the two germline ends. This chain's CDR3 is CASSTTDGSGEQYF. CDR3 nucleotides: TGTGCCAGCAGTACTACGGACGGGTCTGGAGAGCAGTACTTC.